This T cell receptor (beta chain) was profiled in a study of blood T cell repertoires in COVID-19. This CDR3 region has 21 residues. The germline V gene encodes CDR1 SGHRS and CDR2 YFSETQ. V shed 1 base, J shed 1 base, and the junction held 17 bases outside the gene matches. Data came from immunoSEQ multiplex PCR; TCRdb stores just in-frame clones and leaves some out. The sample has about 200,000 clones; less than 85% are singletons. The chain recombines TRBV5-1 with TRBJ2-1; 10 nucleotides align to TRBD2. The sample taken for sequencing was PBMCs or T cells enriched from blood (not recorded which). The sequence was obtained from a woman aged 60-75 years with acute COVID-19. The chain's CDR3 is CASSLSLGASGRPTSYNEQFF. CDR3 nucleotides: TGCGCCAGCAGCTTGTCTCTCGGAGCTAGCGGGAGACCCACGTCCTACAATGAGCAGTTCTTC.